A selection of T cell receptor beta chains follows, all from one sample in a study of T cell clonotyping in hematopoietic cell transplantation. Generated by immunoSEQ multiplex PCR, the TCRdb table keeps only in-frame clones and is missing some. This table has 30,000 or so clones, 80% to 95% appearing once. Specimen: PBMCs, collected 100 days after allogeneic stem cell transplant. These receptors were collected from a female patient aged 50-65 years who had an allogeneic stem cell transplant from a related donor, so the T cells may come from the graft donor. Some clones in this sample may be carry-over from other donors' samples. Both conserved end residues are part of each CDR3. A D gene is named only where the DNA matches it firmly. Size tells how often a clone was seen (once, few, many) or the class of an expanded clone, and some rows leave it out.

TRBD1,TRBV11-3,once,TRBJ2-3,CASSTGGGGETDTQYF,TGTGCCAGCAGCACAGGGGGTGGCGGGGAAACAGATACGCAGTATTTT
NA,TRBV5-6,NA,TRBJ1-2,CASRSQLVYGYTF,TGTGCCAGCAGGTCCCAGCTGGTGTATGGCTACACCTTC
NA,TRBV19,once,TRBJ1-1,CASSPSSGHTEAFF,TGTGCCAGTAGCCCCTCTTCAGGGCACACTGAAGCTTTCTTT
NA,TRBV9,NA,TRBJ2-7,CASSVEYSPSYEQYF,TGTGCCAGCAGCGTCGAGTATTCCCCCTCCTACGAGCAGTACTTC
TRBD2,TRBV15,NA,TRBJ2-3,CATSRAPRGLDTQYF,TGTGCCACCAGCAGAGCCCCGCGGGGGTTGGATACGCAGTATTTT
TRBD1,TRBV5-6,NA,TRBJ2-1,CASSLMNRGLYNEQFF,TGTGCCAGCAGCTTGATGAACAGGGGATTATACAATGAGCAGTTCTTC
TRBD1,TRBV11-3,NA,TRBJ1-2,CASSGRGPNYGYTF,TGTGCCAGCAGCGGGAGGGGGCCCAACTATGGCTACACCTTC
NA,TRBV7-8,NA,TRBJ2-1,CASSLDQGTVAYNEQFF,TGTGCCAGCAGCTTAGACCAAGGGACCGTCGCCTACAATGAGCAGTTCTTC
NA,TRBV6-5,NA,TRBJ1-1,CASNPWRGEGTEAFF,TGTGCCAGCAATCCTTGGAGGGGTGAGGGCACTGAAGCTTTCTTT
TRBD1,TRBV7-9,NA,TRBJ1-2,CASSFQGASNYGYTF,TGTGCCAGCAGCTTCCAGGGGGCGAGTAACTATGGCTACACCTTC
TRBD2,TRBV11-3,NA,TRBJ2-1,CASSSGLAAYNEQFF,TGTGCCAGCAGCTCGGGACTAGCGGCTTACAATGAGCAGTTCTTC
TRBD1,TRBV29-1,NA,TRBJ2-1,CSVGGGQGAGEQFF,TGCAGCGTTGGAGGGGGACAGGGGGCTGGAGAGCAGTTCTTC